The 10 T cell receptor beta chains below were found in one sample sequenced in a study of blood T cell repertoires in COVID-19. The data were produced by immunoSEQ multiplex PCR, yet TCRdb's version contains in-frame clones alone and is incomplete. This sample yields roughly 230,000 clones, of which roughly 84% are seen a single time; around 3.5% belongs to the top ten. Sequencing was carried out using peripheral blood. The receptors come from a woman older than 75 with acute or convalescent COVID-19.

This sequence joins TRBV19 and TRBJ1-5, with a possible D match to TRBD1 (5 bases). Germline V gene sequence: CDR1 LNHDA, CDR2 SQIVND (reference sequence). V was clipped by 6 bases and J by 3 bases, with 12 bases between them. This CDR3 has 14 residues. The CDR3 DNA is TGTGCCAGTAGGGGGGGAACGGTCAATCAGCCCCAGCATTTT. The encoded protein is CASRGGTVNQPQHF.

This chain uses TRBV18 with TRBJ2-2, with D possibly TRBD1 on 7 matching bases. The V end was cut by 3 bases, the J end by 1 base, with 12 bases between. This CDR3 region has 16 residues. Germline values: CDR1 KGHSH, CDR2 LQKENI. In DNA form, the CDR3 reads TGTGCCAGCTCACCTCGACAGGGAGGGAACACCGGGGAGCTGTTTTTT. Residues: CASSPRQGGNTGELFF.

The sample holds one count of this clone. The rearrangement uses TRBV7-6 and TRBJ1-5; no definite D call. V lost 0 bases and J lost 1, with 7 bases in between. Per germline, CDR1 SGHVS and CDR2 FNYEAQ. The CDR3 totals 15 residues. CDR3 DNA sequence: TGTGCCAGCAGCTTAGCGGAGGGAAGCAATCAGCCCCAGCATTTT. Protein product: CASSLAEGSNQPQHF.

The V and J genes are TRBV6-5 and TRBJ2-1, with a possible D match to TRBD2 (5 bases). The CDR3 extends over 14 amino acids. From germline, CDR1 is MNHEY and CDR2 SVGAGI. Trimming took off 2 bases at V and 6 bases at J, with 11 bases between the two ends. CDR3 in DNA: TGTGCCAGCAGTTACGGGCTAGCAGGCAATGAGCAGTTCTTC. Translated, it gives CASSYGLAGNEQFF.

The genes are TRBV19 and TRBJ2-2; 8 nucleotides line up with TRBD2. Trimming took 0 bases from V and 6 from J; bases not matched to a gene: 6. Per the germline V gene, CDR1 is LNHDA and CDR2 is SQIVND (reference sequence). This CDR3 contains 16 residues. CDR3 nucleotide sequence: TGTGCCAGTAGTATAGATGGGGCGGGGGGCGCCGGGGAGCTGTTTTTT. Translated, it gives CASSIDGAGGAGELFF.

CDR3 region: CASLEGAGTGELFF. The CDR3 DNA reads as TGTGCCAGCCTAGAAGGGGCCGGCACCGGGGAGCTGTTTTTT. This chain links TRBV6-5 with TRBJ2-2, with D possibly being TRBD1 (5 bases). The CDR3 has 14 amino acids. The germline gives CDR1 MNHEY, CDR2 SVGAGI. Trimming left V 8 bases short and J 4 bases short, with 14 bases between.

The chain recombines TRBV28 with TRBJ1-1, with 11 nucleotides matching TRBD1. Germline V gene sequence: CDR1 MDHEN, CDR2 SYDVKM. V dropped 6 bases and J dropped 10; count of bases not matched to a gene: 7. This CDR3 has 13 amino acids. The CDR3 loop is CASRIGQGAGAFF. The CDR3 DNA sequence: TGTGCCAGCAGGATCGGACAGGGGGCAGGAGCTTTCTTT. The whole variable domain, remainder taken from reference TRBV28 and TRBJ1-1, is DVKVTQSSRYLVKRTGEKVFLECVQDMDHENMFWYRQDPGLGLRLIYFSYDVKMKEKGDIPEGYSVSREKKERFSLILESASTNQTSMYLCASRIGQGAGAFFGQGTRLTVV.

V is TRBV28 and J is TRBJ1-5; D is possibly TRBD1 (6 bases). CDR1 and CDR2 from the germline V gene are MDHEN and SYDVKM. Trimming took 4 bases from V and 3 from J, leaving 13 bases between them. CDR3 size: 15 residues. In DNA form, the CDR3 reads TGTGCCAGCAGTTCCGGGACACACAACAATCAGCCCCAGCATTTT. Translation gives CASSSGTHNNQPQHF.

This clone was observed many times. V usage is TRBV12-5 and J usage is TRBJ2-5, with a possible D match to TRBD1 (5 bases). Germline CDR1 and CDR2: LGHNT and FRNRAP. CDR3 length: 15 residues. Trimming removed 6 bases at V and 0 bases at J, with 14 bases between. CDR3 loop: CASGRTRVYQETQYF. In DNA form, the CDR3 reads TGTGCTAGTGGGAGAACCAGGGTTTACCAAGAGACCCAGTACTTC.

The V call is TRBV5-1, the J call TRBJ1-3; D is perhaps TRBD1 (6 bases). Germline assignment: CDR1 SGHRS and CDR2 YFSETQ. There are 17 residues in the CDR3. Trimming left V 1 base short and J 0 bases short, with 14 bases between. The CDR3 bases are TGCGCCAGCAGCTTGTATGGGGGACAAAGCTCTGGAAACACCATATATTTT. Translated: CASSLYGGQSSGNTIYF.